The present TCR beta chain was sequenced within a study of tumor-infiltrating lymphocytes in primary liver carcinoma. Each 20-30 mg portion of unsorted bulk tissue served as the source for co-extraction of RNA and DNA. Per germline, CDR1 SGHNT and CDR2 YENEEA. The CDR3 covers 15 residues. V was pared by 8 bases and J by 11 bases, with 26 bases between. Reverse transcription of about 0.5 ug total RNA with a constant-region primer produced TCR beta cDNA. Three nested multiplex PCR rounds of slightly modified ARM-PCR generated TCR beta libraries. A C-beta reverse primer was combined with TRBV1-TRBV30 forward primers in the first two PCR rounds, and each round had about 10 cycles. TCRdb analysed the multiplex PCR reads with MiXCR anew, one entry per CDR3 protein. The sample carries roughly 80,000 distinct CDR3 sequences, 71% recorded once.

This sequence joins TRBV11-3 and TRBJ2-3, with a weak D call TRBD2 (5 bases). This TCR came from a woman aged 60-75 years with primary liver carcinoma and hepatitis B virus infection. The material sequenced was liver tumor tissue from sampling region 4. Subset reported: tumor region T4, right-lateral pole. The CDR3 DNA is TGTGCCAGCGACTTGGATCCCGGCGACCGAGGAGGGCAGTATTTT. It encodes CASDLDPGDRGGQYF. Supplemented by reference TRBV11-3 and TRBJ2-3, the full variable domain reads EAGVVQSPRYKIIEKKQPVAFWCNPISGHNTLYWYLQNLGQGPELLIRYENEEAVDDSQLPKDRFSAERLKGVDSTLKIQPAELGDSAVYLCASDLDPGDRGGQYFGPGTRLTVL.